This entry describes one T cell receptor (beta chain). This sample is drawn from a study of blood T cell repertoires in COVID-19. Across the study: Acute and convalescent COVID-19 specimens originated in the United States, Italy and Spain.

Per the original methods: Reference gene primer amplification gave estimated nucleated cell counts. Sequencing used immunoSEQ multiplex PCR; TCRdb keeps in-frame clones, though not all of them. The D gene and trimming were derived from the DNA, and the V and J assignments and clone size from that table. In the table there are almost 40,000 clones, roughly 85% of which are singletons. CDR3 size: 18 residues. V trimming: 1 base; J trimming: 8 bases; junction bases outside the gene matches: 9. Germline assignment: CDR1 SGHDT and CDR2 YYEEEE. The V call is TRBV5-6, the J call TRBJ2-1, with 16 bases that match TRBD2. Material: peripheral blood. This receptor was taken from a man aged 60 to 75 with acute or convalescent COVID-19. The CDR3 DNA sequence: TGTGCCAGCAGCTTGAGTGTTGGGACTAGCGGGAGGGCTGATGAGCAGTTCTTC. Translating it yields CASSLSVGTSGRADEQFF. Variable domain in full (rest from reference TRBV5-6 and TRBJ2-1): DAGVTQSPTHLIKTRGQQVTLRCSPKSGHDTVSWYQQALGQGPQFIFQYYEEEERQRGNFPDRFSGHQFPNYSSELNVNALLLGDSALYLCASSLSVGTSGRADEQFFGPGTRLTVL.